This T cell receptor beta chain was profiled in a study of T cells in Graves' hyperthyroidism and ophthalmopathy (dated by TCRdb to about 2019). Concerning the study at large: Peripheral blood samples were taken at initial diagnosis, before any treatment was given. Thyroid tissue and blood T-cell repertoires from several Graves' hyperthyroidism patients were also compared in the study. According to the paper, TCR Vbeta CDR3 sequencing was carried out on around 140 peripheral blood samples, which came from 40 to 45 ophthalmopathy, under 80 hyperthyroidism and approximately 17 progressor patients. Prospective prediction of ophthalmopathy was tested in an independent validation cohort of 18 to 20 hyperthyroidism patients and 17 patients who later progressed to ophthalmopathy. After sampling, hyperthyroidism patients received methimazole starting at 30 mg daily, and ophthalmopathy patients received high-dose intravenous methylprednisolone. A discovery cohort of about 95 patients, roughly 40 with Graves' ophthalmopathy and approximately 57 with stable Graves' hyperthyroidism, was used to find distinguishing TCR V-J signatures. For training and testing, the 100 or so patients in the discovery cohort were randomly divided in a 7:3 ratio. What the authors observed across the whole study: In validation, progression to ophthalmopathy was predicted by the model with approximately 67% sensitivity and 72.22% specificity, a median of about 6.4 months before onset. Most expanded thyroid clonotypes (frequency above 0.001) were also detected in blood, suggesting blood repertoires may reflect thyroid immune responses. Sample size was not statistically predetermined, and blinding of investigators to group allocation was not performed. A model built on a 13 V-J signature distinguished ophthalmopathy from stable hyperthyroidism, reaching roughly 88% sensitivity and about 81% specificity in cross-validation and 80%/75% in testing.

Moderately to severely active disease, a Clinical Activity Score of at least 3, a NOSPECS grade of at least 4, and a duration under 3 months were present in ophthalmopathy patients. Any patient with an uncontrolled infection, another autoimmune disease, pregnancy or lactation was excluded. Diagnoses were established on the basis of clinical symptoms, serum thyroxine and TRAb, thyroid ultrasound, and orbital computed tomography. PBMCs were isolated from 7.5 to 10 ml of fresh peripheral blood by Ficoll-Paque density gradient centrifugation. Total RNA was extracted with Trizol reagent, and quality was checked on an Agilent 2100 Bioanalyzer. Inclusive of the bounding cysteine and phenylalanine, the CDR3 is 13 residues long. This entry keeps only the CDR3 DNA: 39 bases, framed from base 1. V loses 4 bases of germline sequence and J loses 4 bases, and the interval between the two ends is 11 bases. CDR1 and CDR2 are drawn from the germline V gene (reference sequence): GTSNPN, SVGIG.

A few counts support this clonotype. Its antigen has not been determined. Per-base qualities were not stored, and no clone one base away is much larger. TCR beta CDR3 regions were amplified from RNA transcripts. A first-round RT-PCR of the TCR CDR3 used the HTBI primer set with the Qiagen OneStep RT-PCR kit. Libraries were constructed in a second round of multiplex PCR, after which size selection and purification were performed. Paired-end sequencing of the libraries was performed with 100 bp reads on an Illumina HiSeq2000. On the authors' methods: SOAPnuke was used to process the raw data, removing reads that contained adapters or uncalled bases, had a mean Phred below 15, or lacked an exact match to the constant primer or identifier. COPE v1.2.5 was used to merge the high-quality paired reads, and each unique nucleotide sequence was defined as a clonotype. MiTCR v1.1 was used to align clonotypes to the IMGT TRBV, TRBD and TRBJ reference segments. The analysis included only V-J combinations with a frequency above 0.0001, which together covered about 99% of the repertoires. The TCS score was defined as F50 (clonal expansion) divided by E x V (chaos), with BLOSUM62-based TCRdist calculated between CDR3 peptides within each V-J. Welch's t-statistics and random forest reduced roughly 500 V-J features to 13, which were used in a naive Bayes classifier (R e1071). TCRdb reprocessing: public reads trimmed at Q25 with fastp, clones called with MiXCR, in-frame beta chains kept. When rows share a CDR3 protein, they turn into one entry using the most common DNA and genes. The V and J calls reflect TCRdb's pipeline rather than the authors' work. The table for this sample lists under 350,000 distinct CDR3 sequences; around 15% of them were counted only once. Roughly 50% of the sample is taken by the ten largest.

The chain is assembled from TRBV30 and TRBJ1-5; the D gene lacks a confident call. The sample consisted of blood. The TCR comes from a woman aged 55-75 years with Graves' ophthalmopathy. The nucleotides read TGTGCCTGGAATCTTGCGGAAAATCAGCCCCAGCATTTT. This translates into CAWNLAENQPQHF.